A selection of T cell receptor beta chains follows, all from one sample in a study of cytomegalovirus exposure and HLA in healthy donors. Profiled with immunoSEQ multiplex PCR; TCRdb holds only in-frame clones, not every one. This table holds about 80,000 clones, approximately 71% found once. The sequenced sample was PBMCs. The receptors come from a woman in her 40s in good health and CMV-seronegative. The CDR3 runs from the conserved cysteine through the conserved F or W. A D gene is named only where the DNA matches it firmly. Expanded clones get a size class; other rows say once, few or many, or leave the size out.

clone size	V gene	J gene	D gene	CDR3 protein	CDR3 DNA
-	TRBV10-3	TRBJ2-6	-	CAISTAFQAGSSGANVLTF	TGTGCCATCTCAACCGCGTTTCAGGCAGGAAGCTCTGGGGCCAACGTCCTGACTTTC
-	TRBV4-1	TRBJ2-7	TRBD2	CASSQVAGVAHEQYF	TGCGCCAGCAGCCAGGTAGCGGGAGTCGCCCACGAGCAGTACTTC
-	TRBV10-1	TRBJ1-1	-	CASSLQVNTEAFF	TGCGCCAGCAGTCTACAGGTAAACACTGAAGCTTTCTTT
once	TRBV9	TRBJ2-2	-	CASSAAPRGGLGVTGELFF	TGTGCCAGCAGCGCCGCCCCTAGGGGGGGGCTGGGGGTCACCGGGGAGCTGTTTTTT
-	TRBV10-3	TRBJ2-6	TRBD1	CAIRPGTGGALSPKSGANVLTF	TGTGCCATCAGGCCCGGGACAGGGGGCGCATTATCACCCAAGTCTGGGGCCAACGTCCTGACTTTC
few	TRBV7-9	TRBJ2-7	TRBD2	CASSSRLAGGYEQYF	TGTGCCAGCAGCTCGCGACTAGCGGGGGGTTACGAGCAGTACTTC
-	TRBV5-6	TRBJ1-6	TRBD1	CASSPGTGPSPLHF	TGTGCCAGCAGCCCTGGGACAGGTCCTTCACCCCTCCACTTT
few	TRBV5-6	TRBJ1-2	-	CASSWKDTRFDGYTF	TGTGCCAGCAGCTGGAAGGACACGCGATTTGATGGCTACACCTTC
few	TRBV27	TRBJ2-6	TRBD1	CASSPQAGQVSGANVLTF	TGTGCCAGCAGTCCCCAGGCGGGACAGGTCTCTGGGGCCAACGTCCTGACTTTC
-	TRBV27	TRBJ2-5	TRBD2	CASSLLAGSEETQYF	TGTGCCAGCAGTCTCTTAGCGGGGTCGGAAGAGACCCAGTACTTC
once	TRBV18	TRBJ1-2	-	CASSPPNPNGVGGYTF	TGTGCCAGCTCACCACCAAACCCCAACGGGGTTGGGGGCTACACCTTC
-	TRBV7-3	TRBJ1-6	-	CASSRGFDGSDGVYNSPLHF	TGTGCCAGCAGCAGGGGTTTTGACGGGTCCGATGGGGTATATAATTCACCCCTCCACTTT
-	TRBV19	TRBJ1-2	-	CASSTTGVSGYTF	TGTGCCAGTAGTACAACAGGAGTTTCTGGCTACACCTTC
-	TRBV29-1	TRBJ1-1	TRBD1	CSVYGTGGWDTEAFF	TGCAGCGTTTACGGGACAGGGGGCTGGGACACTGAAGCTTTCTTT
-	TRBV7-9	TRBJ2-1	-	CASSPRGTEQFF	TGTGCCAGCAGCCCTAGGGGGACTGAGCAGTTCTTC
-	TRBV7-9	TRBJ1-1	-	CASSSQGTEAFF	TGTGCCAGCAGCTCCCAGGGAACTGAAGCTTTCTTT
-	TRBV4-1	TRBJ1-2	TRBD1	CASSQDTDRLYGYTF	TGCGCCAGCAGCCAAGATACGGACAGGCTCTATGGCTACACCTTC
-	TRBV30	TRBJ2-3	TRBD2	CAWSSGPSGHTDTQYF	TGTGCCTGGAGTAGTGGGCCTAGCGGACACACAGATACGCAGTATTTT
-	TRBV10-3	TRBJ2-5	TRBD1	CASHTTGGSQETQYF	TGTGCCAGCCATACAACAGGGGGCTCTCAAGAGACCCAGTACTTC
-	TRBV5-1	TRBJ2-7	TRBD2	CASGQGTTETYEQYF	TGCGCCAGCGGTCAAGGGACTACGGAAACATACGAGCAGTACTTC
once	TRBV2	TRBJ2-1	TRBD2	CASSVGAGGHNEQFF	TGTGCCAGCAGTGTCGGAGCGGGGGGGCACAATGAGCAGTTCTTC
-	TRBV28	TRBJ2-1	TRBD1	CASRWDRGVRNEQFF	TGTGCCAGCAGATGGGACAGGGGGGTCAGGAATGAGCAGTTCTTC
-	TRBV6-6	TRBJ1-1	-	CASSYSSRNTEAFF	TGTGCCAGCAGTTACTCATCCAGGAACACTGAAGCTTTCTTT
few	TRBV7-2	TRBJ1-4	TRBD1	CASSLARRGPGGEKLFF	TGTGCCAGCAGCTTAGCGAGGAGGGGGCCTGGGGGTGAAAAACTGTTTTTT
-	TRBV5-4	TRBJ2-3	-	CASSLASKRSTDTQYF	TGTGCCAGCAGCTTGGCCTCCAAGCGGAGCACAGATACGCAGTATTTT
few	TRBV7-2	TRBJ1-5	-	CASSSRGNQPQHF	TGTGCCAGCAGCTCCCGCGGCAATCAGCCCCAGCATTTT
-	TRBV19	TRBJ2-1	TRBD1	CASSPETGWVYNEQFF	TGTGCCAGTAGTCCGGAGACAGGGTGGGTTTACAATGAGCAGTTCTTC
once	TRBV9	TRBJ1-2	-	CASSAGDGPFYGYTF	TGTGCCAGCAGCGCAGGGGACGGCCCCTTCTATGGCTACACCTTC
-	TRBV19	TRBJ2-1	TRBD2	CASSIRAGKDNEQFF	TGTGCCAGTAGTATCAGAGCGGGAAAGGACAATGAGCAGTTCTTC
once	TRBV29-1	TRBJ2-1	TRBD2	CSVAGGLAGGTNEQFF	TGCAGCGTTGCCGGAGGACTAGCGGGGGGGACCAATGAGCAGTTCTTC
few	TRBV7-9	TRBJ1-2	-	CASSQGPNGYTF	TGTGCCAGCAGTCAGGGTCCTAATGGCTACACCTTC
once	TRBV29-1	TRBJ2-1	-	CSVDPLRYNEQFF	TGCAGCGTAGATCCATTGCGCTACAATGAGCAGTTCTTC
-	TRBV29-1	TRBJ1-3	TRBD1	CSVGQGGSGNTIYF	TGCAGCGTTGGACAGGGGGGATCTGGAAACACCATATATTTT
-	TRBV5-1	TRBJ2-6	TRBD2	CASSLGGSTTGANVLTF	TGCGCCAGCAGCTTGGGCGGGAGCACGACTGGGGCCAACGTCCTGACTTTC
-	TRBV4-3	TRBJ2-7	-	CASSQDSLAPKQYF	TGCGCCAGCAGCCAAGATAGCCTAGCGCCAAAGCAGTACTTC
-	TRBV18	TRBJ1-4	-	CASSQGLFNEKLFF	TGTGCCAGCTCCCAGGGGTTGTTTAATGAAAAACTGTTTTTT
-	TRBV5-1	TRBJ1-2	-	CASSLGSGLHF	TGCGCCAGCAGCTTGGGGTCCGGACTCCACTTC
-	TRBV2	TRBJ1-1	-	CASSESLRLARETEAFF	TGTGCCAGCAGTGAATCTTTAAGACTGGCCAGGGAAACTGAAGCTTTCTTT
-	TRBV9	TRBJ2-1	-	CASSVAGAAYNEQFF	TGTGCCAGCAGCGTAGCGGGAGCAGCCTACAATGAGCAGTTCTTC
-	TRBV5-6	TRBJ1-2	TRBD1	CASSVDRAYGYTF	TGTGCCAGCAGCGTCGACAGGGCCTATGGCTACACCTTC
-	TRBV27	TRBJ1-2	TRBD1	CANPSRGLEGYTF	TGTGCCAACCCAAGCAGGGGGCTTGAAGGCTACACCTTC
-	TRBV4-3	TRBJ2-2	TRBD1	CASSQDLGQTGELFF	TGCGCCAGCAGCCAAGATCTGGGACAGACCGGGGAGCTGTTTTTT
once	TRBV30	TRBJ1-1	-	CAGVQGMNTEAFF	TGTGCCGGTGTACAGGGCATGAACACTGAAGCTTTCTTT
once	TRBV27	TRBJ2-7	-	CASSPPGLNEQYF	TGTGCCAGCAGCCCCCCAGGACTGAACGAGCAGTACTTC
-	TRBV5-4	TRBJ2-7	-	CASSSDTYYEQYF	TGTGCCAGCAGCTCGGACACCTACTACGAGCAGTACTTC
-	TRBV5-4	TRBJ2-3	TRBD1	CASSRDRVTDTQYF	TGTGCCAGCAGCCGGGACAGGGTGACAGATACGCAGTATTTT
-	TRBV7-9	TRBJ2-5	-	CASSSTAETQYF	TGTGCCAGCAGTTCGACAGCGGAGACCCAGTACTTC
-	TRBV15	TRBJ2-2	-	CATSRDLRAYTGELFF	TGTGCCACCAGCAGAGATCTGCGGGCGTACACCGGGGAGCTGTTTTTT
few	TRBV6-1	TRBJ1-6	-	CASSDRRQFYNSPLHF	TGTGCCAGCAGTGACCGAAGACAGTTCTATAATTCACCCCTCCACTTT